This record covers a single T cell receptor beta chain. Its antigen is still unknown. These data belong to a study of T cells in Graves' hyperthyroidism and ophthalmopathy. Findings and caveats of the study: In simple terms, a model built on 13 V-J features told ophthalmopathy apart from stable hyperthyroidism.

TCR beta CDR3 regions were amplified from RNA transcripts. With the HTBI primer set, the TCR CDR3 went through a first round of RT-PCR. MiXCR, run by TCRdb on the multiplex PCR reads, gives a single entry per CDR3 protein. The sample contains hundreds of thousands of distinct CDR3 sequences, around 13% of which appear only once. The sequenced material came from blood. This receptor was identified in a woman aged 18-30 years with Graves' hyperthyroidism.

The CDR3 is CASSPDRGFSGNTIYF. The CDR3 DNA is TGTGCCAGCTCACCGGACAGGGGTTTCTCAGGAAACACCATATATTTT. The J gene is TRBJ1-3, the V gene TRBV18; 9 positions match TRBD1. J gave up 4 bases and V 3 bases, and 7 bases lay outside the gene matches. The CDR3 is 16 amino acids. Per germline, CDR1 KGHSH and CDR2 LQKENI.